This TCR beta chain was found in a study of human T cells and chemical hapten exposure. TCRdb reprocessed the RACE reads with MiXCR, giving one entry per CDR3 protein. The sample lists roughly 40,000 distinct CDR3 sequences, around 8.9% seen once, with 15% in the top ten. This clonotype was counted at least ten times. Time point: patch test 2, 6 weeks after DPC sensitization. Treatment defined: therapeutic diphenylcyclopropenone sensitization with weekly scalp DPC. The material sequenced was whole blood, taken in connection with sensitization to the hapten diphenylcyclopropenone (DPC). This sequence was found in a woman in her forties with alopecia areata. Some clones in this sample may be carry-over from other donors' samples.

The CDR3 DNA reads as TGTGCCAGCAGCTTAACGGGGGGGCCAACGGAGCAGTTCTTC. Amino acids: CASSLTGGPTEQFF. The chain couples TRBV7-3 to TRBJ2-1; D may be TRBD2 (7 bases). This CDR3 has 14 residues. V lost 0 bases to trimming and J lost 10 bases, with 13 bases between them. Germline CDR1 SGHTA, CDR2 FQGTGA.